This T cell receptor (beta chain) was recorded in a study of CD8 T cells in Susac syndrome. Sequencing of TCR beta covered CD8+ and CD4+ T cells obtained from blood. In the case of this clonotype: Its antigen is currently unknown.

Roughly 0.5 to 1 ug RNA was reverse transcribed with random hexamers. TCRdb fed the immunoSEQ multiplex PCR reads into MiXCR, producing one record per CDR3 protein. In the table there are a few hundred thousand distinct CDR3 sequences, about 93% of which are singletons. Looked up from germline, CDR1 is SGHRS and CDR2 is YFSETQ. Trimming shortened V by 1 base and J by 10 bases, and 12 bases separated the two germline ends. This CDR3 comprises 13 residues. Study conclusions and caveats: Regarding the TCR sequencing and HLA analysis, the study admitted that a relatively small number of individuals were involved.

Sequences were obtained from CD8+ T cells from PBMCs. The source of this sequence is a human donor with multiple sclerosis. This chain connects TRBV5-1 to TRBJ2-1, with D unclear. The CDR3: CASSLKVGIEQFF. CDR3 nucleotides: TGCGCCAGCAGCTTGAAGGTGGGAATAGAGCAGTTCTTC.